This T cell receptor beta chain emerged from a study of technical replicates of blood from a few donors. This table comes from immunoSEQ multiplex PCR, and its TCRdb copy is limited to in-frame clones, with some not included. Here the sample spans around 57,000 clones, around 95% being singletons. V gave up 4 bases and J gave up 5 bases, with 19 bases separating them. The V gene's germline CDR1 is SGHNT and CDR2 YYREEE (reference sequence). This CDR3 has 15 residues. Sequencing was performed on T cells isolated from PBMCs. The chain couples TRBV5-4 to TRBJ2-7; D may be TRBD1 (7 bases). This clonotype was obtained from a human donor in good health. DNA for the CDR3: TGTGCCAGCAGCCCGGGGGTAGGGCAGGGGGACGAGCAGTACTTC. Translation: CASSPGVGQGDEQYF. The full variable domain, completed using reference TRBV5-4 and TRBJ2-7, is ETGVTQSPTHLIKTRGQQVTLRCSSQSGHNTVSWYQQALGQGPQFIFQYYREEENGRGNFPPRFSGLQFPNYSSELNVNALELDDSALYLCASSPGVGQGDEQYFGPGTRLTVT.